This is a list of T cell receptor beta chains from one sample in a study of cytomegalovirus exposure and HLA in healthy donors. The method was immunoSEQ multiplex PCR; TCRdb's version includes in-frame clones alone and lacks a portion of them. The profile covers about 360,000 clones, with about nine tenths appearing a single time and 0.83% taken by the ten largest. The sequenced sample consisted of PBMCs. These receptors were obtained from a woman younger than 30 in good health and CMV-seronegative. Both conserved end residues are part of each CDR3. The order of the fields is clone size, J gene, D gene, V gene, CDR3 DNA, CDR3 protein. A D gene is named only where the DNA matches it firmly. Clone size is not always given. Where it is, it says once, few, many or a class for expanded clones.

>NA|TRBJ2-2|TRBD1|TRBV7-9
TGTGCCAGCACCCAAGGCCCAGGGGGCGGCACCGGGGAGCTGTTTTTT
CASTQGPGGGTGELFF
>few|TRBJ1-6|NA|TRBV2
TGTGCCAGCAGTCGACAGGAGAATTCACCCCTCCACTTT
CASSRQENSPLHF
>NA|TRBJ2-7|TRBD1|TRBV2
TGTGCCAGCAGGGGGACAGGGTGGATATTCCCCTACGAGCAGTACTTC
CASRGTGWIFPYEQYF
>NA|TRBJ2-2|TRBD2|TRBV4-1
TGCGCCAGCAGCCAAGATTACGGCGTGGGGACTATCAACACCGGGGAGCTGTTTTTT
CASSQDYGVGTINTGELFF
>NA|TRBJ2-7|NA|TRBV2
TGTGCCAGCAGTGAAAGAAGGACTACCTACGAGCAGTACTTC
CASSERRTTYEQYF
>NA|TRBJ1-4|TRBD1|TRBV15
TGTGCCACCAGCCCAACGGGACAGGGGTATGAAAAACTGTTTTTT
CATSPTGQGYEKLFF
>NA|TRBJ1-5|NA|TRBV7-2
TGTGCCAGCAGCGAGGGGGAACAGGGAAGTTTTCAGCCCCAGCATTTT
CASSEGEQGSFQPQHF
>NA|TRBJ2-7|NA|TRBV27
TGTGCCACCAGAACAGGAGCCTACGAGCAGTACTTC
CATRTGAYEQYF
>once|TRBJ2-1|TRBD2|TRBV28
TGTGCCAGCAGTTACTCTCGGACTAGTTTGTTAGGAATGTACAATGAGCAGTTCTTC
CASSYSRTSLLGMYNEQFF
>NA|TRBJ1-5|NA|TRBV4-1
TGCGCCAGCAGTCGGGTCTTCGCGGTCAATCAGCCCCAGCATTTT
CASSRVFAVNQPQHF
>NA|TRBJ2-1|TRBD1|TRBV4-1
TGCGCCAGCAGCCGAAACCTCGGGACAGGTCCCTACAATGAGCAGTTCTTC
CASSRNLGTGPYNEQFF
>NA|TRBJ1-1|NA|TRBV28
TGTGCCAGCAGTATCAGACAGAAGCAAGCTTTCTTT
CASSIRQKQAFF
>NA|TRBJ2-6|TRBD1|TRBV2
TGTGCCAGCAGGTCGACAGGGGCTGGGGCCAACGTCCTGACTTTC
CASRSTGAGANVLTF
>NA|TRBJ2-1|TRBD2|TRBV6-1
TGTGCCAGCAGTGCTGTACTAGCGGGAACAGACAATGAGCAGTTCTTC
CASSAVLAGTDNEQFF
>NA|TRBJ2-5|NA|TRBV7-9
TGTGCCAGCAGCCAGCCCCCCGGGAGATTTGGTTTCGGAGAGACCCAGTACTTC
CASSQPPGRFGFGETQYF
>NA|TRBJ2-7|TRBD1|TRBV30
TGTGCCTGGAGTTCCGGGACAGGGACCTACGAGCAGTACTTC
CAWSSGTGTYEQYF
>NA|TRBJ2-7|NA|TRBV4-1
TGCGCCAGCAGCCAGATAGGGGGGGGTAGGTACGAGCAGTACTTC
CASSQIGGGRYEQYF
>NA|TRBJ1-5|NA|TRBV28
TGTGCCAGCAGTTTGGTAGGCAATCAGCCCCAGCATTTT
CASSLVGNQPQHF
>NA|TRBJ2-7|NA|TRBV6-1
TGTGCCAGCAGTGGGGACACCTACGAGCAGTACTTC
CASSGDTYEQYF
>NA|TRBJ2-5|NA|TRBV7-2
TGTGCCAGCAGCTTAGGTAGCCGGGAGACCCAGTACTTC
CASSLGSRETQYF
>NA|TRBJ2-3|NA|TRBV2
TGTGCCAGCAGTGAAGGTTTGGTTAGCCGGTATTTT
CASSEGLVSRYF
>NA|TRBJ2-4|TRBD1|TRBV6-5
TGTGCCAGCAGCCTCGGACAGGGCAGGAACATTCAGTACTTC
CASSLGQGRNIQYF